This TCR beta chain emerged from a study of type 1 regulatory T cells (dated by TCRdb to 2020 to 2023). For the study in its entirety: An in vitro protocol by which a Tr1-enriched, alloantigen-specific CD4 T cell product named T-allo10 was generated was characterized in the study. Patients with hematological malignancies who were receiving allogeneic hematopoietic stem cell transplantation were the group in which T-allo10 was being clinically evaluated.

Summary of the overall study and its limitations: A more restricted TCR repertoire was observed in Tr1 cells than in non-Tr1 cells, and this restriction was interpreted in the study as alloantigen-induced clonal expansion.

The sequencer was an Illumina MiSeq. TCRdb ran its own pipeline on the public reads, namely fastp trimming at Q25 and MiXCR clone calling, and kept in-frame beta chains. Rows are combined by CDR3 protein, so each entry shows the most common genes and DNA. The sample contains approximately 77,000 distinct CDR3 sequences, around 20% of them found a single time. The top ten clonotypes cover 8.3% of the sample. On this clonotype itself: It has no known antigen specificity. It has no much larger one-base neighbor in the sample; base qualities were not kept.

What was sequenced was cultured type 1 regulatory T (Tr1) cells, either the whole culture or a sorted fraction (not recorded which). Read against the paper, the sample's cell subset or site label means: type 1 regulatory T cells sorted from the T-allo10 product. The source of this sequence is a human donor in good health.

Here the CDR3 is given as CSAPRAGGHEQYF. The DNA sequence is TGCAGTGCACCCCGGGCAGGGGGCCACGAGCAGTACTTC. The rearranged segments are TRBV20-1 and TRBJ2-7; 8 bases in the junction line up with TRBD1. V ends up 6 bases short and J 5 bases short, with an unmatched junction base count of 9. From the cysteine up to the phenylalanine, the CDR3 has a length of 13 residues. Only the CDR3 DNA is retained, 39 bases long and in frame from the first base. According to the germline V gene (reference sequence), CDR1 reads DFQATT and CDR2 reads SNEGSKA.